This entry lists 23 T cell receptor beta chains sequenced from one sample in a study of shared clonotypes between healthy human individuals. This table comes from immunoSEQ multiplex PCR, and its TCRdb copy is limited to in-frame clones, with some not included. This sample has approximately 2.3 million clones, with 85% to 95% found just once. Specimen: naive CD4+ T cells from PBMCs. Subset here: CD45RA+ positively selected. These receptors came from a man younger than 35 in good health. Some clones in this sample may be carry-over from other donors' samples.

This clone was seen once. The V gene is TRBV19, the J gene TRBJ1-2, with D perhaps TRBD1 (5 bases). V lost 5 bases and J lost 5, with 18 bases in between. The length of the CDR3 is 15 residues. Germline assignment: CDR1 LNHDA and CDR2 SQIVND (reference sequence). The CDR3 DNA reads TGTGCCAGTAGTCCATCCACCGGGACTCGGTATGGCTACACCTTC. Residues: CASSPSTGTRYGYTF.

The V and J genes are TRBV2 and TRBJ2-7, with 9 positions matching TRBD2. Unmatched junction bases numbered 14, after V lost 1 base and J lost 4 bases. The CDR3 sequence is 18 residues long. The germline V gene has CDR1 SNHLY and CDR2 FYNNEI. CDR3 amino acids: CASSEVLGPAGGGYEQYF. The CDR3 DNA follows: TGTGCCAGCAGTGAAGTGTTGGGTCCGGCGGGAGGGGGGTACGAGCAGTACTTC.

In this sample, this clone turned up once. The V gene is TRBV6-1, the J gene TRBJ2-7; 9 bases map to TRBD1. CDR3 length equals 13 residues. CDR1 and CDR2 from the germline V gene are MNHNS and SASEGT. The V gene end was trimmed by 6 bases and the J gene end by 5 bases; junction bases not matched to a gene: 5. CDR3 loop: CASRTTGGHEQYF. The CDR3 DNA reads TGTGCCAGCAGAACCACAGGGGGCCACGAGCAGTACTTC.

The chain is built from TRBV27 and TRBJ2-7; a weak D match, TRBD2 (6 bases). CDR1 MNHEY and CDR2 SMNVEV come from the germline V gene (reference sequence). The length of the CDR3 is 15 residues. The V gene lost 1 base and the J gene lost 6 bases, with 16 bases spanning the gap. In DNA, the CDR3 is TGTGCCAGCAGTTTATGGGGCCGCGGGGTTTCCGAGCAGTACTTC. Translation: CASSLWGRGVSEQYF.

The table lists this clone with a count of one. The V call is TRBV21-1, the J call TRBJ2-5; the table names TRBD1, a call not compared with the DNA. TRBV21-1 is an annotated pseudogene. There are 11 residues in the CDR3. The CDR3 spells CASSSGGPENF. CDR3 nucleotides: TGTGCCAGCAGCTCAGGGGGGCCCGAGAACTTC.

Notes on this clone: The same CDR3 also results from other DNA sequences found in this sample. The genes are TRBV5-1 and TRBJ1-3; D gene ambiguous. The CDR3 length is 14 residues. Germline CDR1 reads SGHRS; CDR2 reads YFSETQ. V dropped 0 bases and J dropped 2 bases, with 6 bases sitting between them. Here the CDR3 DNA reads TGCGCCAGCAGCTTGGATGCAGCTGGAAACACCATATATTTT. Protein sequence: CASSLDAAGNTIYF.

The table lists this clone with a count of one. The CDR3 reads CASSYGSGAYEQYF. CDR3 sequence (DNA): TGTGCCAGCAGTTACGGGTCGGGAGCCTACGAGCAGTACTTC. The chain couples TRBV6-6 to TRBJ2-7, with D possibly matching TRBD2 (6 bases). Trimming took off 2 bases at V and 2 bases at J, with 10 bases between the two ends. CDR1 MNHNY and CDR2 SVGAGI come from the germline V gene (reference sequence). CDR3 size: 14 residues.

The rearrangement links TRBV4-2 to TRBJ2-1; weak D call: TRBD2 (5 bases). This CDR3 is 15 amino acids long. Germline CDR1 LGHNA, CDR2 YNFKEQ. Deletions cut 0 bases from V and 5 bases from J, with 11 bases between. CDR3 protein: CASSQDLRANNEQFF. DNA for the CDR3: TGTGCCAGCAGCCAAGATTTGAGGGCTAACAATGAGCAGTTCTTC.

CDR3 loop: CASRARSSYEQYF. CDR3 sequence (DNA): TGTGCCAGTAGGGCGCGGAGCTCCTACGAGCAGTACTTC. The genes are TRBV19 and TRBJ2-7; D is uncertain. CDR1 and CDR2 (germline): LNHDA, SQIVND (reference sequence). Trimming removed 6 bases from V and 0 bases from J, with 9 bases in between. The CDR3 totals 13 residues. The full variable domain, rest sourced from reference TRBV19 and TRBJ2-7, is DGGITQSPKYLFRKEGQNVTLSCEQNLNHDAMYWYRQDPGQGLRLIYYSQIVNDFQKGDIAEGYSVSREKKESFPLTVTSAQKNPTAFYLCASRARSSYEQYFGPGTRLTVT.

For the CDR3, the DNA is TGTGCCAGCAGTAGGGACAGGGCGAGTGGCTACACCTTC. Amino acids: CASSRDRASGYTF. This rearrangement joins TRBV25-1 to TRBJ1-2; 9 bases agree with TRBD1. Germline V gene lookup returns CDR1 MGHDK and CDR2 SYGVNS. After removal of 5 bases from V and 7 bases from J, the junction contained 5 bases not matched to a gene. The CDR3 length is 13 residues.

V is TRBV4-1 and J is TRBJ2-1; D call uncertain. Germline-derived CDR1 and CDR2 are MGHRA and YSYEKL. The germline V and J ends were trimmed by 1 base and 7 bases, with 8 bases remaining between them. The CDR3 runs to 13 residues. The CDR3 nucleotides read TGCGCCAGCAGCCAAGGTGTGGCGAATGAGCAGTTCTTC. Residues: CASSQGVANEQFF.

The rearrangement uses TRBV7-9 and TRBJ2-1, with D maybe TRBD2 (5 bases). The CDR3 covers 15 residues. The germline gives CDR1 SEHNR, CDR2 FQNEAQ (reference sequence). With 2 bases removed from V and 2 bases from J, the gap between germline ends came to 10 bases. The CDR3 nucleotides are TGTGCCAGCAGCTTAATAGGGAGCCCCTACAATGAGCAGTTCTTC. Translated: CASSLIGSPYNEQFF.

CDR3: CASRLPRLENTGELFF. CDR3 nucleotides: TGTGCCAGCAGGTTACCCCGCCTGGAGAACACCGGGGAGCTGTTTTTT. This chain joins TRBV7-9 and TRBJ2-2; D gene unclear. Germline CDR1 is SEHNR and CDR2 is FQNEAQ (reference sequence). Trimming pared 6 bases from V and 1 base from J, leaving 15 bases between. There are 16 residues in the CDR3.

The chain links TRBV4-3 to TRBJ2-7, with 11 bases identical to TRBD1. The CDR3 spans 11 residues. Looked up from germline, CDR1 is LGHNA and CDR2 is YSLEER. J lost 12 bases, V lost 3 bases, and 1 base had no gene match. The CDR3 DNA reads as TGCGCCAGCAGCCAGGGACAGGGGGTGTACTTC. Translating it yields CASSQGQGVYF.

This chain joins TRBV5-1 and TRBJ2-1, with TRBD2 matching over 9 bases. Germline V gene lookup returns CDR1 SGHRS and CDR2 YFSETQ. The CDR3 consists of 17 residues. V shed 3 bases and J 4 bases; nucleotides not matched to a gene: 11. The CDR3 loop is CASSSRPGLAQYNEQFF. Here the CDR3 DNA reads TGCGCCAGCAGCTCCCGTCCCGGACTAGCGCAGTACAATGAGCAGTTCTTC.

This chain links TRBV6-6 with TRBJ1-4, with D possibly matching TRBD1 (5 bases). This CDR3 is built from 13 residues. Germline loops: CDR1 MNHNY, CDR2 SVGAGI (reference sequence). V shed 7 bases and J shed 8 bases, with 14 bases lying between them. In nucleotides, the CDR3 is TGTGCCAGCACCAGGGCGAATTCCGAAAAACTGTTTTTT. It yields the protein CASTRANSEKLFF.

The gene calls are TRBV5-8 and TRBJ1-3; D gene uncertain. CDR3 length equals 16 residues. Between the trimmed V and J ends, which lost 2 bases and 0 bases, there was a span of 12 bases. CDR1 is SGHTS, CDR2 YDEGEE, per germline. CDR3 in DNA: TGTGCCAGCAGCTTAGTCCCTGCGACCTCTGGAAACACCATATATTTT. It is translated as CASSLVPATSGNTIYF. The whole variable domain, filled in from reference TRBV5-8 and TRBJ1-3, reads EAGVTQSPTHLIKTRGQQATLRCSPISGHTSVYWYQQALGLGLQFLLWYDEGEERNRGNFPPRFSGRQFPNYSSELNVNALELEDSALYLCASSLVPATSGNTIYFGEGSWLTVV.

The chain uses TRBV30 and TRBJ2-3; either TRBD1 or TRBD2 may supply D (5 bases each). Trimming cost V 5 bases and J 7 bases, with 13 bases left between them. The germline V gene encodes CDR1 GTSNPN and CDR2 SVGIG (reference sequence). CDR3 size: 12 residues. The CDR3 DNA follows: TGTGCCTGGGGACGAGGGGCAAATACGCAGTATTTT. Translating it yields CAWGRGANTQYF.

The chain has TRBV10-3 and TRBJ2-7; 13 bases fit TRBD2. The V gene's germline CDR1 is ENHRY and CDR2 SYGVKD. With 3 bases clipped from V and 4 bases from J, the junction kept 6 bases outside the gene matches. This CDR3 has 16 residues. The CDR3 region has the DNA TGTGCCATCAGTGATAGTCCGGGACTAGCGGGATACGAGCAGTACTTC. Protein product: CAISDSPGLAGYEQYF.

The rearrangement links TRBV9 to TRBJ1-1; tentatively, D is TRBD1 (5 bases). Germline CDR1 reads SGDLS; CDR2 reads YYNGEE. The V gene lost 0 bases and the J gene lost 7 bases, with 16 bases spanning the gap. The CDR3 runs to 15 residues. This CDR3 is CASSVAGGYRDEAFF. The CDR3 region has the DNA TGTGCCAGCAGCGTAGCTGGGGGGTACCGAGATGAAGCTTTCTTT. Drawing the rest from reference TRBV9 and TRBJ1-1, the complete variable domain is DSGVTQTPKHLITATGQRVTLRCSPRSGDLSVYWYQQSLDQGLQFLIQYYNGEERAKGNILERFSAQQFPDLHSELNLSSLELGDSALYFCASSVAGGYRDEAFFGQGTRLTVV.

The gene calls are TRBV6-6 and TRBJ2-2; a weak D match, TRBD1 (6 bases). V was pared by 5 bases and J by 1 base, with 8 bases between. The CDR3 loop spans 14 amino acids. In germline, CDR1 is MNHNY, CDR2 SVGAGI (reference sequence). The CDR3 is CASSTTGNTGELFF. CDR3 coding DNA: TGTGCCAGCAGTACGACAGGGAACACCGGGGAGCTGTTTTTT.

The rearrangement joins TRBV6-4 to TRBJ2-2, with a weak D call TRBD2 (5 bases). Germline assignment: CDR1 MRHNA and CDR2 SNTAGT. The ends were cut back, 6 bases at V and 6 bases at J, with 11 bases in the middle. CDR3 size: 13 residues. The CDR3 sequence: CASSNGLPGELFF. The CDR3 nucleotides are TGTGCCAGCAGCAACGGACTCCCCGGGGAGCTGTTTTTT.

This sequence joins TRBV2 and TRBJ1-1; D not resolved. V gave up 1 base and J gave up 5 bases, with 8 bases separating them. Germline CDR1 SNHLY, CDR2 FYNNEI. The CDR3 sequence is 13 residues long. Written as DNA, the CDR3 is TGTGCCAGCAGTGAAGGGGGTGTGACTGAAGCTTTCTTT. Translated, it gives CASSEGGVTEAFF.